The 21 T cell receptor beta chains presented below share a single source sample, sequenced in a study of long-term antiretroviral therapy in people with HIV. The immunoSEQ assay was v3.0, run at survey level. Assay used: immunoSEQ multiplex PCR; TCRdb lists only in-frame clones, some missing. The sample lists 6,400 or so clones, approximately 76% occurring once. The source material was unsorted PBMCs, sampled 0.2 years after starting antiretroviral therapy. These receptors were obtained from a man aged 40-49 years with HIV.

The chain employs TRBV11-2 and TRBJ1-5, with 8 positions matching TRBD1. The CDR3 sequence is 15 residues long. V shed 4 bases and J 6 bases; nucleotides not matched to a gene: 8. Germline-derived CDR1 and CDR2 are SGHAT and FQNNGV. The CDR3 bases are TGTGCCAGCAGCTACACAGGGGGAGAAGGTCAGCCCCAGCATTTT. It is translated as CASSYTGGEGQPQHF. The full variable domain, its missing parts supplied by reference TRBV11-2 and TRBJ1-5, is EAGVAQSPRYKIIEKRQSVAFWCNPISGHATLYWYQQILGQGPKLLIQFQNNGVVDDSQLPKDRFSAERLKGVDSTLKIQPAKLEDSAVYLCASSYTGGEGQPQHFGDGTRLSIL.

The chain carries TRBV7-2 and TRBJ1-2; TRBD1 matches at 7 bases. The CDR3 extends over 12 amino acids. CDR1 and CDR2 (germline): SGHTA, FQGNSA. Here the CDR3 reads CGQGARLRGYTF. The CDR3 DNA follows: TGTGGACAGGGCGCCCGACTAAGAGGCTACACCTTC. Full variable domain (remainder filled in from reference TRBV7-2 and TRBJ1-2): GAGVSQSPSNKVTEKGKDVELRCDPISGHTALYWYRQSLGQGLEFLIYFQGNSAPDKSGLPSDRFSAERTGGSVSTLTIQRTQQEDSAVYLCGQGARLRGYTFGSGTRLTVV.

This chain connects TRBV30 to TRBJ2-7; 9 bases map to TRBD1. Trimming took 5 bases from V and 2 from J; bases not matched to a gene: 1. The CDR3 runs to 12 residues. Germline V gene sequence: CDR1 GTSNPN, CDR2 SVGIG (reference sequence). CDR3: CAWGTGTYEQYF. The DNA for the CDR3 is TGTGCCTGGGGGACAGGGACCTACGAGCAGTACTTC.

This clone was picked up a small number of times. This chain connects TRBV4-2 to TRBJ1-2; TRBD1 matches 12 bases. V dropped 4 bases and J dropped 7; count of bases not matched to a gene: 10. The CDR3 length is 16 residues. Germline assignment: CDR1 LGHNA and CDR2 YNFKEQ. The CDR3 is CASSLTSGTGGFGYTF. CDR3 nucleotide sequence: TGTGCCAGCAGCCTCACCTCCGGGACAGGGGGCTTTGGCTACACCTTC.

In its sample, this clone was seen a few times. The V call is TRBV11-2, the J call TRBJ1-1; a weak D match, TRBD1 (5 bases). This CDR3 spans 14 amino acids. The germline V and J ends were trimmed by 3 bases and 8 bases, with 16 bases remaining between them. Per germline, CDR1 SGHAT and CDR2 FQNNGV. CDR3 region: CASSLGLRRPEAFF. The DNA of the CDR3 is TGTGCCAGCAGCTTGGGACTGCGGAGGCCAGAAGCTTTCTTT.

The rearrangement joins TRBV5-5 to TRBJ1-3, with 9 bases that match TRBD1. Germline CDR1 SGHKS, CDR2 YYEKEE (reference sequence). The CDR3 runs 16 residues. Trimming took 5 bases from V and 2 from J; bases not matched to a gene: 8. The CDR3 sequence: CASRLRQGDAGNTIYF. The CDR3 DNA follows: TGTGCCAGCAGGCTGAGACAGGGGGACGCTGGAAACACCATATATTTT.

The V and J genes are TRBV6-1 and TRBJ2-7; 8 nucleotides align to TRBD2. Germline trimming cut 3 bases from V and 4 bases from J; bases unmatched to any gene: 8. The CDR3 length is 15 residues. Germline values: CDR1 MNHNS, CDR2 SASEGT. The CDR3 DNA follows: TGTGCCAGCAGTGACTGGGCGGGGGGACCATACGAGCAGTACTTC. Amino acids: CASSDWAGGPYEQYF.

The genes are TRBV5-6 and TRBJ2-7, with a weak D call TRBD2 (5 bases). V was pared by 0 bases and J by 4 bases, with 17 bases between. This CDR3 has 16 residues. CDR1 and CDR2 from the germline V gene are SGHDT and YYEEEE. CDR3 nucleotide sequence: TGTGCCAGCAGCTTGGACGGGGATTATGAGGGATACGAGCAGTACTTC. Amino acids: CASSLDGDYEGYEQYF.

Remarks on this clone: This same CDR3 is encoded by further DNA sequences in the sample. V and J are TRBV6-1 and TRBJ2-7; TRBD1 aligns across 8 bases. After removal of 6 bases from V and 3 bases from J, the junction contained 7 bases not matched to a gene. Per germline, CDR1 MNHNS and CDR2 SASEGT. This CDR3 contains 14 residues. CDR3 protein: CASSRDRSGYEQYF. CDR3 nucleotide sequence: TGTGCCAGCAGCCGGGACAGGAGTGGCTACGAGCAGTACTTC.

The V gene is TRBV6-5, the J gene TRBJ1-1, with D possibly TRBD1 on 5 matching bases. The germline gives CDR1 MNHEY, CDR2 SVGAGI. The CDR3 has 14 residues. With 6 bases removed from V and 5 bases from J, the gap between germline ends came to 16 bases. Here the CDR3 reads CASSLLGGGTEAFF. In DNA, the CDR3 is TGTGCCAGCAGCCTTCTGGGGGGGGGAACTGAAGCTTTCTTT.

The chain combines TRBV18 with TRBJ2-1; 7 nucleotides match TRBD1. CDR3 size: 16 residues. V lost 6 bases, J lost 0 bases, and 8 bases stayed unmatched. The germline CDR1 and CDR2 sequences are KGHSH and LQKENI. Here the CDR3 reads CASSWDSPSSYNEQFF. In nucleotides, the CDR3 is TGTGCCAGCTCTTGGGACAGTCCGAGCTCCTACAATGAGCAGTTCTTC.

This chain joins TRBV9 and TRBJ2-2; D is ambiguous. This CDR3 has 14 amino acids. The germline V and J ends were trimmed by 6 bases and 0 bases, with 9 bases remaining between them. Germline loops: CDR1 SGDLS, CDR2 YYNGEE. CDR3 protein: CASTRATNTGELFF. DNA of the CDR3: TGTGCCAGCACCCGGGCCACGAACACCGGGGAGCTGTTTTTT.

V and J are TRBV2 and TRBJ1-4, with 12 nucleotides matching TRBD1. Germline V gives CDR1 SNHLY, CDR2 FYNNEI. This CDR3 is built from 16 residues. J gave up 8 bases and V 9 bases, and 13 bases lay outside the gene matches. This CDR3 reads CASRPGQGAPREKLFF. The DNA of the CDR3 is TGTGCCAGTCGTCCGGGACAGGGGGCCCCAAGGGAAAAACTGTTTTTT.

The chain joins TRBV29-1 to TRBJ1-2; D might be TRBD1 (5 bases). Deletions cut 7 bases from V and 4 bases from J, with 16 bases between. Per germline, CDR1 SQVTM and CDR2 ANQGSEA. The CDR3 loop spans 13 amino acids. DNA for the CDR3: TGCAGCGCCCTTACCGAGGGGACCTATGGCTACACCTTC. Translation: CSALTEGTYGYTF.

The chain recombines TRBV13 with TRBJ1-6; TRBD1 matches 9 bases. Germline-derived CDR1 and CDR2 are PRHDT and FYEKMQ (reference sequence). Trimming cost V 5 bases and J 10 bases; bases outside gene matches: 6. The CDR3 contains 14 residues. The CDR3 loop reads CASSQDRGDSPLHF. DNA for the CDR3: TGTGCCAGCAGCCAGGACAGGGGTGACTCACCCCTCCACTTT.

V usage is TRBV7-2 and J usage is TRBJ2-2, with TRBD1 matching 8 bases. Germline-derived CDR1 and CDR2 are SGHTA and FQGNSA. The CDR3 length is 16 residues. With 6 bases clipped from V and 0 bases from J, the junction kept 6 bases outside the gene matches. The CDR3 DNA reads TGTGCCAGCAGGACCGGACAGGGAACGAACACCGGGGAGCTGTTTTTT. Encoded protein: CASRTGQGTNTGELFF.

The rearrangement links TRBV19 to TRBJ1-2; D is uncertain. The germline CDR1 and CDR2 sequences are LNHDA and SQIVND (reference sequence). V lost 9 bases and J lost 4, with 12 bases in between. CDR3 length: 12 residues. The CDR3 DNA reads TGTGCCAGCTCACAGTTCAGCTATGGCTACACCTTC. This encodes CASSQFSYGYTF.

This chain joins TRBV25-1 and TRBJ2-1; unclear D gene. This CDR3 contains 11 residues. CDR1 and CDR2 (germline): MGHDK, SYGVNS. Trimming cost V 0 bases and J 6 bases, with 0 bases left between them. The CDR3 here is CASSEYNEQFF. The DNA of the CDR3 is TGTGCCAGCAGTGAATACAATGAGCAGTTCTTC.

This clone was counted once. This chain joins TRBV6-1 and TRBJ1-2; the D gene is possibly TRBD1 (5 bases). The CDR3 spans 13 residues. Germline V lookup: CDR1 MNHNS, CDR2 SASEGT. The V end was cut by 3 bases, the J end by 4 bases, with 9 bases between. For the CDR3, the DNA is TGTGCCAGCAGTGACAGGGTTGCCTATGGCTACACCTTC. This translates into CASSDRVAYGYTF.

CDR3 loop: CASSFPGNGGSYEQYF. DNA of the CDR3: TGTGCCAGCAGTTTTCCAGGGAACGGGGGCTCCTACGAGCAGTACTTC. V and J are TRBV6-6 and TRBJ2-7; TRBD2 might be the D (6 bases). Germline CDR1 is MNHNY and CDR2 is SVGAGI (reference sequence). CDR3 length: 16 amino acids. The V end lost 4 bases, the J end lost 0 bases, and 16 bases lay between the germline ends.

This clone appeared a few times. V is TRBV4-1 and J is TRBJ1-1; D remains unclear. Germline CDR1 is MGHRA and CDR2 is YSYEKL. Between the trimmed V and J ends, which lost 2 bases and 1 base, there was a span of 11 bases. CDR3 length: 15 residues. CDR3 loop: CASSQSPSGNTEAFF. The CDR3 DNA reads as TGCGCCAGCAGCCAATCACCAAGCGGGAACACTGAAGCTTTCTTT.